This entry describes one TCR beta chain. This entry is derived from a study of follicular helper T cells after annual influenza vaccination. The time point was: 2015-2016 season, 7 days after influenza vaccination. Trimming took 4 bases from V and 10 from J, leaving 10 bases between them. Germline V gives CDR1 LNHDA, CDR2 SQIVND (reference sequence). The CDR3 totals 11 residues. Repertoires were generated with immunoSEQ multiplex PCR, while TCRdb's copy carries only in-frame clones and drops some. This table has about 6,800 clones, nearly 90% appearing once. Specimen: CXCR5+ CD38- circulating T follicular helper cells from blood, collected 7 days after influenza vaccination. Sample subset: circulating Tfh, non-naive CD4+CXCR5+PD-1+ (ICOS+CD38+ or ICOS-CD38-). This receptor was identified in an adult who received the influenza vaccine. V gene TRBV19 combines with J gene TRBJ1-2, with D hard to call. CDR3 sequence reads: CASSTRGAYTF. As DNA, the CDR3 is TGTGCCAGTAGTACGAGAGGCGCCTACACCTTC.